This passage covers 15 T cell receptor beta chains from one sample sequenced in a study of T cells in Graves' hyperthyroidism and ophthalmopathy. Amplified regions were TCR beta CDR3 sequences from RNA transcripts. HTBI primers were used for first-round RT-PCR of the TCR CDR3. From the multiplex PCR reads, TCRdb called clonotypes with MiXCR, one entry per CDR3 protein. This table has roughly 250,000 distinct CDR3 sequences, approximately 21% appearing once. The sample consisted of blood. The receptors originated from a young man with Graves' ophthalmopathy.

J is TRBJ1-3 and V is TRBV4-2; D call uncertain. CDR3 length: 15 residues. The V and J ends lost 0 bases and 0 bases respectively, with 6 bases between them. From germline, CDR1 is LGHNA and CDR2 YNFKEQ. CDR3: CASSQDPGSGNTIYF. Written as DNA, the CDR3 is TGTGCCAGCAGCCAAGATCCCGGCTCTGGAAACACCATATATTTT.

V gene TRBV20-1 combines with J gene TRBJ1-2, with D possibly TRBD1 on 5 matching bases. V dropped 6 bases and J dropped 1 base, with 9 bases sitting between them. The germline V gene has CDR1 DFQATT and CDR2 SNEGSKA (reference sequence). The CDR3 length is 12 residues. Here the CDR3 reads CSAATVNYGYTF. CDR3 DNA: TGCAGTGCCGCGACAGTTAACTATGGCTACACCTTC.

The chain links TRBV28 to TRBJ2-3, with 15 bases that match TRBD2. This CDR3 is built from 18 residues. Germline V gene data show CDR1 as MDHEN and CDR2 as SYDVKM. The V and J ends lost 5 bases and 5 bases, in that order; junction bases with no gene match: 11. DNA of the CDR3: TGTGCCAGCAGTGTCGGACTAGCGGGAGGGCCCGAGGTAGATACGCAGTATTTT. This translates into CASSVGLAGGPEVDTQYF.

This clonotype was seen repeatedly, ten times or more. CDR3 DNA: TGTGCCAGCAGTTTCAAGGGGAACACTGAAGCTTTCTTT. Protein: CASSFKGNTEAFF. This rearrangement joins TRBV28 to TRBJ1-1; no clear D gene. V was cut by 3 bases and J by 1 base, with 6 bases left in between. The CDR3 totals 13 residues. Germline CDR1 reads MDHEN; CDR2 reads SYDVKM.

This clonotype has ten or more counts. This chain uses TRBV24-1 with TRBJ2-7; 8 positions match TRBD1. Trimming removed 4 bases from V and 0 bases from J; junction bases left unmatched: 13. CDR1 and CDR2 from the germline V gene are KGHDR and SFDVKD. The CDR3 is 18 amino acids. The CDR3, as DNA: TGTGCCACCAGTGACGCGACAACGACAGGGGCGAGCTCCTACGAGCAGTACTTC. Residues: CATSDATTTGASSYEQYF.

The sample holds a few counts of this clonotype. V usage is TRBV10-2 and J usage is TRBJ2-5; 16 nucleotides align to TRBD2. The CDR3 is 15 residues long. The germline V gene encodes CDR1 WSHSY and CDR2 SAAADI. V shed 6 bases, J shed 13 bases, and the junction held 11 bases outside the gene matches. Here the CDR3 reads CASSHSGTSGRGVYF. DNA of the CDR3: TGCGCCAGCAGCCATTCCGGGACTAGCGGGAGGGGTGTGTACTTC.

This clonotype was detected a few times. This chain connects TRBV20-1 to TRBJ2-1; 7 bases agree with TRBD2. The CDR3 spans 15 residues. Germline values: CDR1 DFQATT, CDR2 SNEGSKA (reference sequence). With 3 bases clipped from V and 6 bases from J, the junction kept 11 bases outside the gene matches. CDR3 amino acids: CSARPSGRVLNEQFF. The CDR3 DNA reads TGCAGTGCTAGGCCTAGCGGCAGGGTCCTCAATGAGCAGTTCTTC.

The chain employs TRBV4-1 and TRBJ2-3, with 8 bases aligning to TRBD1. The V segment lost 0 bases and the J segment 6 bases; nucleotides outside the gene matches: 5. The germline V gene encodes CDR1 MGHRA and CDR2 YSYEKL. The CDR3 runs to 15 residues. CDR3 loop: CASSQDLQGADTQYF. In DNA form, the CDR3 reads TGCGCCAGCAGCCAAGATCTGCAGGGGGCGGATACGCAGTATTTT.

The rearrangement links TRBV4-1 to TRBJ1-4, with a tentative D call TRBD1 (6 bases). Trimming took 7 bases from V and 4 from J, leaving 16 bases between them. This CDR3 has 15 amino acids. Germline values: CDR1 MGHRA, CDR2 YSYEKL. The CDR3 loop reads CASTREGTINEKLFF. Written as DNA, the CDR3 is TGCGCCAGCACCCGGGAGGGGACAATTAATGAAAAACTGTTTTTT.

The chain couples TRBV12-3 or TRBV12-4 to TRBJ1-1; no definite D call. The CDR3 sequence is 16 residues long. The V end lost 2 bases, the J end lost 4 bases, and 17 bases lay between the germline ends. The CDR3 spells CASSLRRGVLSTEAFF. CDR3 nucleotide sequence: TGTGCCAGCAGTTTAAGGCGGGGTGTCTTGAGCACTGAAGCTTTCTTT.

The V and J genes are TRBV3-1 and TRBJ2-1, with a possible D match to TRBD1 (6 bases). There are 15 residues in the CDR3. Germline lookup yields CDR1 LGHDT and CDR2 YNNKEL (reference sequence). Trimming left V 6 bases short and J 4 bases short, with 16 bases between. The CDR3 DNA reads TGTGCCAGCAGTTTCAGGGGTCAGGGGTACAATGAGCAGTTCTTC. Translated, it gives CASSFRGQGYNEQFF.

This clonotype was picked up a small number of times. This chain connects TRBV18 to TRBJ2-2, with 7 bases lining up with TRBD2. Looked up from germline, CDR1 is KGHSH and CDR2 is LQKENI. The CDR3 is made up of 15 amino acids. V dropped 7 bases and J dropped 2; count of bases not matched to a gene: 7. CDR3 protein: CASFWGTTNTGELFF. The CDR3, as DNA: TGTGCCAGCTTCTGGGGGACTACTAACACCGGGGAGCTGTTTTTT.

This clonotype was picked up a small number of times. V usage is TRBV12-3 or TRBV12-4 and J usage is TRBJ2-1, with 9 bases lining up with TRBD2. With 0 bases clipped from V and 5 bases from J, the junction kept 5 bases outside the gene matches. The CDR3 runs 16 residues. Here the CDR3 reads CASSLALGLANNEQFF. The DNA for the CDR3 is TGTGCCAGCAGTTTAGCGCTCGGACTAGCGAACAATGAGCAGTTCTTC.

The CDR3 nucleotides are TGTGCCAGTAGTATGTCGGCAGGGGGGAACACCGGGGAGCTGTTTTTT. Translation gives CASSMSAGGNTGELFF. The chain links TRBV19 to TRBJ2-2, with TRBD1 matching over 7 bases. The CDR3 extends over 16 amino acids. Germline CDR1 reads LNHDA; CDR2 reads SQIVND (reference sequence). The ends lost 3 bases at V and 1 base at J; junction bases unmatched: 5. The full variable domain, in which reference TRBV19 and TRBJ2-2 provide the parts outside the CDR3, is DGGITQSPKYLFRKEGQNVTLSCEQNLNHDAMYWYRQDPGQGLRLIYYSQIVNDFQKGDIAEGYSVSREKKESFPLTVTSAQKNPTAFYLCASSMSAGGNTGELFFGEGSRLTVL.

J is TRBJ1-2 and V is TRBV2; 8 nucleotides match TRBD1. This CDR3 has 14 residues. The V segment lost 5 bases and the J segment 10 bases; nucleotides outside the gene matches: 12. The germline gives CDR1 SNHLY, CDR2 FYNNEI. The DNA for the CDR3 is TGTGCCAGCAGTCCTCGGACAGGGAGCCTTGACTACACCTTC. Protein: CASSPRTGSLDYTF.